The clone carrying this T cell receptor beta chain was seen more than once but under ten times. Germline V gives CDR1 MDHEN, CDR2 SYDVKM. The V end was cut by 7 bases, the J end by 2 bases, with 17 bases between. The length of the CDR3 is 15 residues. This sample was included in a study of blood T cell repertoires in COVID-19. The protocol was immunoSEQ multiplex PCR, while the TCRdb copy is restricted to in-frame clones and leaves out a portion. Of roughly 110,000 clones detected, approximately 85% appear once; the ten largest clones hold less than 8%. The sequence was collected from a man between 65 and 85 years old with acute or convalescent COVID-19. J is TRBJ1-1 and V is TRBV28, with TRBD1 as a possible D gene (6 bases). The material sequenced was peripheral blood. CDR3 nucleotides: TGTGCCAGCATCCTCCGGGACATCAGAAACACTGAAGCTTTCTTT. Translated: CASILRDIRNTEAFF.